This TCR beta chain originates from a study of OX40 agonist ivuxolimab in advanced cancers. Study background: Patient treatment consisted of intravenous ivuxolimab administration every 2 weeks at 0.01 to 10 mg/kg. Overall study results and limits: Some nonresponders likewise displayed low normalized T-cell clonal expansion.

If patients had autoimmune disease history or systemic immunosuppression, they were excluded. Generated by immunoSEQ multiplex PCR, the TCRdb table keeps only in-frame clones and is missing some. The sample holds 55,000 to 80,000 clones, 70% to 90% seen once. The germline gives CDR1 MNHNS, CDR2 SASEGT. Trimming took off 4 bases at V and 6 bases at J, with 16 bases between the two ends. The CDR3 runs to 14 residues. With respect to this clone: Its specificity is unknown.

This TCR came from an adult with an advanced solid tumor such as melanoma, head and neck, liver or kidney cancer. The V gene is TRBV6-1, the J gene TRBJ2-7; either TRBD1 or TRBD2 may supply D (5 bases each). Sequences were derived from CD4+ or CD8+ T cells sorted from blood, sampled in a trial of the OX40 agonist ivuxolimab. CDR3 sequence: CASSVKAGAGEQYF. The CDR3, as DNA: TGTGCCAGCAGTGTGAAGGCCGGGGCGGGCGAGCAGTACTTC.